This T cell receptor beta chain was identified in a study of T cell clones after liver transplantation. Trimming removed 2 bases at V and 6 bases at J, with 14 bases between. Per germline, CDR1 MGHRA and CDR2 YSYEKL. The CDR3 is 15 residues long. The table lists this clone with a count of one. Some clones are missing from TCRdb's copy, which holds only in-frame ones; the method was immunoSEQ multiplex PCR. The table has approximately 51,000 clones, 70% to 90% seen once; the top ten hold 14%. The clonotype originates from a human patient who received a liver transplant. Certain T cells may be donor cells from the graft. Material: CD8+ T cells from blood, obtained 12 months after liver transplant. The gene calls are TRBV4-1 and TRBJ1-5; no reliable D call. CDR3 nucleotides: TGCGCCAGCAGCCAACTCGAGGGCTGGGGTCAGCCCCAGCATTTT. It specifies CASSQLEGWGQPQHF.